This T cell receptor beta chain came from a study of T cell changes during pregnancy in multiple sclerosis. Clones were read by immunoSEQ multiplex PCR, and TCRdb kept only the in-frame ones, dropping some. The data hold roughly 70,000 clones, with around 90% observed a single time. The CDR3 sequence is 15 residues long. CDR1 is LNHNV, CDR2 YYDKDF, per germline (reference sequence). The V and J ends lost 0 bases and 6 bases, in that order; junction bases with no gene match: 4. The chain links TRBV15 to TRBJ1-2; 10 positions match TRBD1. The TCR originated in a female donor with multiple sclerosis, enrolled in a pregnancy study. Sequencing was performed on peripheral blood, taken in the third trimester of pregnancy. The CDR3 coding sequence is TGTGCCACCAGCAGAGATCTGGGGACAGGGGATGGCTACACCTTC. It translates to CATSRDLGTGDGYTF.